This passage covers 6 T cell receptor beta chains from one sample sequenced in a study of cytomegalovirus exposure and HLA in healthy donors. Here immunoSEQ multiplex PCR was the method, and the copy in TCRdb shows in-frame clones only, minus some. This sample carries 140,000 to 150,000 clones, approximately 90% of them seen once, and the ten largest clones take less than 5.5%. The specimen sequenced was PBMCs. The receptors shown here come from a man aged 18 to 29 in good health and CMV-seropositive.

The J gene is TRBJ1-4, the V gene TRBV2, with D tentatively TRBD1 (5 bases). Germline assignment: CDR1 SNHLY and CDR2 FYNNEI. The CDR3 is 15 amino acids. V gave up 8 bases and J gave up 3 bases, with 16 bases separating them. The DNA of the CDR3 is TGTGCCAGCGGCCGATCCGGGGGGGCTAATGAAAAACTGTTTTTT. Translation: CASGRSGGANEKLFF.

The DNA of the CDR3 is TGTGCCAGCACCCTCCACCCGGGGAACACAGATACGCAGTATTTT. It specifies CASTLHPGNTDTQYF. This chain links TRBV9 with TRBJ2-3, with D possibly matching TRBD2 (5 bases). Between the trimmed V and J ends, which lost 6 bases and 2 bases, there was a span of 16 bases. The CDR3 has 15 residues. Germline CDR1 and CDR2: SGDLS and YYNGEE.

The chain combines TRBV7-8 with TRBJ2-7; no clear D. The germline V gene has CDR1 SGHVS and CDR2 FQNEAQ. The germline V and J ends were trimmed by 1 base and 3 bases, with 10 bases remaining between them. The CDR3 is made up of 14 amino acids. DNA of the CDR3: TGTGCCAGCAGCTTAGGTCAACAGTACTACGAGCAGTACTTC. Amino acid sequence: CASSLGQQYYEQYF.

The sample holds one count of this clone. CDR3 region: CASTPLRGQGDGYTF. CDR3 DNA: TGTGCCAGTACCCCCCTAAGGGGACAGGGTGATGGCTACACCTTC. The J gene is TRBJ1-2, the V gene TRBV19; 9 nucleotides agree with TRBD1. Per the germline V gene, CDR1 is LNHDA and CDR2 is SQIVND (reference sequence). The CDR3 runs 15 residues. Trimming removed 7 bases from V and 6 bases from J; junction bases left unmatched: 12.

V usage is TRBV6-6 and J usage is TRBJ2-1; TRBD2 matches 9 bases. The length of the CDR3 is 15 residues. The V segment lost 4 bases and the J segment 7 bases; nucleotides outside the gene matches: 8. Germline V lookup: CDR1 MNHNY, CDR2 SVGAGI (reference sequence). CDR3 DNA: TGTGCCAGCAGTTTTGGGGGACTAGCCGGAAATGAGCAGTTCTTC. It is translated as CASSFGGLAGNEQFF.

This clone has only one observation. V is TRBV7-8 and J is TRBJ1-5, with D possibly being TRBD1 (6 bases). Germline V gene sequence: CDR1 SGHVS, CDR2 FQNEAQ. The CDR3 length is 15 residues. Trimming cost V 5 bases and J 6 bases, with 17 bases left between them. CDR3 sequence reads: CASSPGTPGTQPQHF. Here the CDR3 DNA reads TGTGCCAGCAGCCCAGGGACACCGGGGACTCAGCCCCAGCATTTT. The full variable domain, with the rest looked up from reference TRBV7-8 and TRBJ1-5, is GAGVSQSPRYKVAKRGQDVALRCDPISGHVSLFWYQQALGQGPEFLTYFQNEAQLDKSGLPSDRFFAERPEGSVSTLKIQRTQQEDSAVYLCASSPGTPGTQPQHFGDGTRLSIL.